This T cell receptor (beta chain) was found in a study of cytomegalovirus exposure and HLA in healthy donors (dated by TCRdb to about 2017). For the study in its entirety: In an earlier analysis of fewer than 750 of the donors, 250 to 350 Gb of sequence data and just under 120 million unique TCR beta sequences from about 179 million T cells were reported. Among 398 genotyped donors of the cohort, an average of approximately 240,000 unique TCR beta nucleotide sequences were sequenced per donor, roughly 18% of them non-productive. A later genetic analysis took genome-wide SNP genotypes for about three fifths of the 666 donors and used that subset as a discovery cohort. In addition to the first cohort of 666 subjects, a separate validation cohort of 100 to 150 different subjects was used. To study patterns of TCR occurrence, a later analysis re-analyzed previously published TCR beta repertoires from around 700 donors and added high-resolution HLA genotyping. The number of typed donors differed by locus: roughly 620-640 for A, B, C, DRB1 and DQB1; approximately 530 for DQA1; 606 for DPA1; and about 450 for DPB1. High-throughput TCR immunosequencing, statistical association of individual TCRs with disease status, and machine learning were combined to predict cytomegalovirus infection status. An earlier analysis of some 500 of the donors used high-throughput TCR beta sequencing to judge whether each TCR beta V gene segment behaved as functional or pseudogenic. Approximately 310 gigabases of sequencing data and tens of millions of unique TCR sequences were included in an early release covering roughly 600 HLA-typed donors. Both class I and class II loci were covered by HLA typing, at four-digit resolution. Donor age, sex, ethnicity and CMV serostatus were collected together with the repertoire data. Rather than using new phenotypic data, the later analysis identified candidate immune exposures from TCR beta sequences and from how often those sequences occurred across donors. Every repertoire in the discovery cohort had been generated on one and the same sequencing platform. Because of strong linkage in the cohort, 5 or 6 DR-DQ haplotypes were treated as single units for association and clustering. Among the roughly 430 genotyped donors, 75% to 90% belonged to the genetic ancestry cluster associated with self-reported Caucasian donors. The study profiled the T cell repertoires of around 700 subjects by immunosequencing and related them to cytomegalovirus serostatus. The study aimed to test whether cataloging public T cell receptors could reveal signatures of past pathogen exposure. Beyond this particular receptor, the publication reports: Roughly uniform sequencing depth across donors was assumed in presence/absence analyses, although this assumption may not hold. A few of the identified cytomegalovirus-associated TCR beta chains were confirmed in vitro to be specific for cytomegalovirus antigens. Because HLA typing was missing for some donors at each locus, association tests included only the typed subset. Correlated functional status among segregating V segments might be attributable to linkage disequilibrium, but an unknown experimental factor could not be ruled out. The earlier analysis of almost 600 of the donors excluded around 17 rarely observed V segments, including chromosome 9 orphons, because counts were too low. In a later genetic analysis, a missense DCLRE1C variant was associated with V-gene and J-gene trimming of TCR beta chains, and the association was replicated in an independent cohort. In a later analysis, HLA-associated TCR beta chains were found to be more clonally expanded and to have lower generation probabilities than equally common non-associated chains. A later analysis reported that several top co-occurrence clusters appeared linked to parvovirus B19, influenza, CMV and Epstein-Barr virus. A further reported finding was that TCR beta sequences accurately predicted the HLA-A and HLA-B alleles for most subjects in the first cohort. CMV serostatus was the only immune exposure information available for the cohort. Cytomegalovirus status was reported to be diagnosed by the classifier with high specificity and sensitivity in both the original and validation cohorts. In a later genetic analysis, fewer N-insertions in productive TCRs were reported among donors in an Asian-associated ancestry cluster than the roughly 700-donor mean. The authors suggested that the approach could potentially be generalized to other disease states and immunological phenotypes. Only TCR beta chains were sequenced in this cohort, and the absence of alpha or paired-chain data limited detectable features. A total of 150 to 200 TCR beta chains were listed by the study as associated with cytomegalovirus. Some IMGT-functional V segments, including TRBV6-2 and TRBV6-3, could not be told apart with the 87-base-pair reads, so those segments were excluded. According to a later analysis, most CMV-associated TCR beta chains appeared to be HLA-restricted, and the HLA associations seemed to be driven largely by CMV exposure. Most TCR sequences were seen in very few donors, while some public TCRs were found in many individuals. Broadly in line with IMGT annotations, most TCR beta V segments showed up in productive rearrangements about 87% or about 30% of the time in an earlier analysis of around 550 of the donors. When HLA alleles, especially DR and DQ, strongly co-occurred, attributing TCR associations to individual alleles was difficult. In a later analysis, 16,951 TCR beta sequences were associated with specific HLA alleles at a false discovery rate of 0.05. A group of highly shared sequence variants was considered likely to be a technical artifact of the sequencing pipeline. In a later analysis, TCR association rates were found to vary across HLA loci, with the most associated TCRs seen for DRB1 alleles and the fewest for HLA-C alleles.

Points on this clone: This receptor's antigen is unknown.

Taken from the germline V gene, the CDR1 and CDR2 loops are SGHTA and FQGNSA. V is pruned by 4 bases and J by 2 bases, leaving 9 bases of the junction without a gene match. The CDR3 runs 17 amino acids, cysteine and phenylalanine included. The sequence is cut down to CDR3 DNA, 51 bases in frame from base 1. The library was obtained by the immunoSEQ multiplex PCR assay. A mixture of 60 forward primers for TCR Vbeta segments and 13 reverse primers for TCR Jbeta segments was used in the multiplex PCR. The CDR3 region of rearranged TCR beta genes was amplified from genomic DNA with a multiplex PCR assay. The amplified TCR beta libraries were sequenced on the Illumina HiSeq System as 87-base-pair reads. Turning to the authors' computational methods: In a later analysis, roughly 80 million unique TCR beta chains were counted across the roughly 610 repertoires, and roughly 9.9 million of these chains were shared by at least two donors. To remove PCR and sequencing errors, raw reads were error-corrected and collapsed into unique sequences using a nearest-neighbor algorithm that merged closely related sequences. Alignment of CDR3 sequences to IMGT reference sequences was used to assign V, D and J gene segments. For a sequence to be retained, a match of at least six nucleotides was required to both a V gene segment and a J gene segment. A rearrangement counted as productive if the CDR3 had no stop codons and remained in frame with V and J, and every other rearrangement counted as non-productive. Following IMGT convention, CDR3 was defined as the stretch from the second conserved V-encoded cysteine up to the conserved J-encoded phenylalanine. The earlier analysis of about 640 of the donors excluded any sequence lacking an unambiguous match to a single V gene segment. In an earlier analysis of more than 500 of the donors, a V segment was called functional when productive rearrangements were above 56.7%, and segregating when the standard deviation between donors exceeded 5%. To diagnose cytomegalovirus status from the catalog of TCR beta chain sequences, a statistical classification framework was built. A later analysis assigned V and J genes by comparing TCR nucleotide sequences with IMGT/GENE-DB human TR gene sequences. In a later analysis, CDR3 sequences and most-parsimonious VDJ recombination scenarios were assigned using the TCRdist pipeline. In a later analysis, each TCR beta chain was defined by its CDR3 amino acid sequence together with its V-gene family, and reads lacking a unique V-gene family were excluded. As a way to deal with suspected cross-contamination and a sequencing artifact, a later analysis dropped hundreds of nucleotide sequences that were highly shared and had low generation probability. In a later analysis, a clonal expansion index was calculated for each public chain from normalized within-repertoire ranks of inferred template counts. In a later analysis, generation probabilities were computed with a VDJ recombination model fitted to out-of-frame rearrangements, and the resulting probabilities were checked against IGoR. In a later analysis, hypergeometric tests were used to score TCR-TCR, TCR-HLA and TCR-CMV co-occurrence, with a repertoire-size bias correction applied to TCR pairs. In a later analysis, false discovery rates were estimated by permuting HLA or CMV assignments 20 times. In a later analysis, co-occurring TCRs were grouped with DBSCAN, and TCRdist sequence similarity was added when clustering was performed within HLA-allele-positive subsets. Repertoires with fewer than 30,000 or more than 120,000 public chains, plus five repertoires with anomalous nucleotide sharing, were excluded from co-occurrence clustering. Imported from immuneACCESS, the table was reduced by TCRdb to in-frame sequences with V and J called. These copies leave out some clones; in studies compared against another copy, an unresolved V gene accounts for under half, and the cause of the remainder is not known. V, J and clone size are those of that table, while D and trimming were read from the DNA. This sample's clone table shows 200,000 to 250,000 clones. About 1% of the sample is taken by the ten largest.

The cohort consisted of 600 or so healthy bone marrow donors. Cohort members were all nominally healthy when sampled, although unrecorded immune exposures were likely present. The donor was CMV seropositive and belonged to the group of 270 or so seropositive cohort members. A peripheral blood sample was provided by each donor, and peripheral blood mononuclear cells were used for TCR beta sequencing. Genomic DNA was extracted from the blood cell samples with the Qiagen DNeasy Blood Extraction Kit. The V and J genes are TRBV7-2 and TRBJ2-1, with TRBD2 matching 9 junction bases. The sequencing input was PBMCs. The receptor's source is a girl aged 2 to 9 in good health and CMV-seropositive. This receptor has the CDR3 CASSSSGTSPPYNEQFF. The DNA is TGTGCCAGCAGCTCATCCGGGACTAGCCCACCCTACAATGAGCAGTTCTTC. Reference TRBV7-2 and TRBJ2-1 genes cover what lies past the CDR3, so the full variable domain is GAGVSQSPSNKVTEKGKDVELRCDPISGHTALYWYRQSLGQGLEFLIYFQGNSAPDKSGLPSDRFSAERTGGSVSTLTIQRTQQEDSAVYLCASSSSGTSPPYNEQFFGPGTRLTVL.